What follows is one T cell receptor beta chain and its context. The sample originates from a study of blood T cell repertoires in COVID-19. The germline V gene encodes CDR1 SGHTA and CDR2 FQGTGA. The CDR3 is made up of 16 amino acids. V trimming: 0 bases; J trimming: 7 bases; junction bases outside the gene matches: 7. Assay: immunoSEQ multiplex PCR; the TCRdb copy retains only in-frame clones and omits some. This sample yields about 150,000 clones, of which 85% to 90% are seen a single time; 2% to 3% belongs to the top ten. Sequenced input: peripheral blood. The V gene is TRBV7-3, the J gene TRBJ1-5; 9 bases match TRBD1. The TCR sequence derives from a man aged 45-60 years with active COVID-19. CDR3 in DNA: TGTGCCAGCAGCTTAACGTCACAGGGGGCGAGACAGCCCCAGCATTTT. Its protein product is CASSLTSQGARQPQHF.